The TCR beta chain under discussion was sequenced for a study of blood T cells in healthy people across ages. Whole-study results and caveats: There were more naive CD4+ cells and higher diversity in long-lived donors than in aged donors.

The CDR3 runs to 14 residues. Germline V gene data show CDR1 as SGDLS and CDR2 as YYNGEE. Concerning this clonotype itself: Its antigen is undetermined. One end of the junction does not line up with germline, which may come from a read error.

Using a J-beta primer mix together with a sample-barcoded 5' primer, a second PCR was run for roughly 7 to 11 cycles. TCRdb ran MiXCR on the 5' RACE reads and lists one entry per CDR3 protein. In the table there are about 780,000 distinct CDR3 sequences, about 47% of which are singletons. The rearrangement joins TRBV9 to TRBJ2-5; TRBD1 matches at 7 bases. This TCR derives from an elderly man in good health. Specimen: blood. This CDR3 is CAGSASGTADLQYF. The DNA for the CDR3 is TGTGCCGGCAGCGCCTCCGGGACAGCGGACCTCCAGTACTTC.